These 16 T cell receptor beta chains originate from one sample sequenced in a study of cytomegalovirus exposure and HLA in healthy donors (dated by TCRdb to about 2017). The library was generated by the immunoSEQ multiplex PCR assay. The multiplex PCR relied on a mix of 60 forward primers for TCR Vbeta segments and 13 reverse primers for TCR Jbeta segments. TCRdb mirrors the immuneACCESS table, restricted to in-frame sequences. Some clones are absent from its copies; in checked studies, under half trace to an unresolved V gene, and the reason for the others is unknown. The sample yields about 180,000 clones; about three quarters were counted once. Of the sample, approximately 2.4% is held by the ten largest clones. Sequenced: PBMCs. The source is a female donor in good health and CMV-seronegative.

V is TRBV7-2 and J is TRBJ2-3; tentative D call: TRBD2 (5 bases). V was pared by 4 bases and J by 1 base, with 12 bases between. CDR1 is SGHTA and CDR2 is FQGNSA in the germline V gene. The CDR3 consists of 15 residues. The DNA of the CDR3 is TGTGCCAGCAGCTCCCAGCGGCCCGGCACAGATACGCAGTATTTT. Translating gives CASSSQRPGTDTQYF.

The chain couples TRBV6-1 to TRBJ2-6, with 8 bases lining up with TRBD1. Germline V gene data show CDR1 as MNHNS and CDR2 as SASEGT. The CDR3 runs 14 residues. With 9 bases clipped from V and 2 bases from J, the junction kept 3 bases outside the gene matches. This CDR3 reads CASQGAAGANVLTF. The CDR3 coding sequence is TGTGCCAGTCAGGGGGCGGCTGGGGCCAACGTCCTGACTTTC.

On this clone: Other DNA sequences in the sample encode the same CDR3. The V call is TRBV19, the J call TRBJ1-5, with D tentatively TRBD1 (6 bases). The CDR3 runs 15 residues. The germline CDR1 and CDR2 sequences are LNHDA and SQIVND (reference sequence). Trimming cost V 5 bases and J 3 bases, with 14 bases left between them. CDR3 in amino acids: CASSLQQGFNQPQHF. The CDR3 coding sequence is TGTGCCAGTAGTCTCCAACAGGGTTTCAATCAGCCCCAGCATTTT.

This chain joins TRBV7-3 and TRBJ2-3; D may be TRBD2 (5 bases). The V and J ends lost 6 bases and 6 bases respectively, with 13 bases between them. This CDR3 has 13 amino acids. From germline, CDR1 is SGHTA and CDR2 FQGTGA. The DNA of the CDR3 is TGTGCCAGCAGGGGTCCCGGGGTTGATACGCAGTATTTT. Its protein is CASRGPGVDTQYF.

The CDR3 bases are TGTGCCAGCAGCCCTATAGCGGGAAGCTCCTACGAGCAGTACTTC. It specifies CASSPIAGSSYEQYF. V usage is TRBV27 and J usage is TRBJ2-7, with 8 nucleotides matching TRBD2. The ends lost 6 bases at V and 0 bases at J; junction bases unmatched: 7. Germline V gene data show CDR1 as MNHEY and CDR2 as SMNVEV (reference sequence). The CDR3 is 15 residues long.

The chain carries TRBV4-2 and TRBJ2-7; D is unresolved. The germline V gene encodes CDR1 LGHNA and CDR2 YNFKEQ. The CDR3 loop spans 15 amino acids. Deletions cut 1 base from V and 4 bases from J, with 14 bases between. CDR3: CASSQVVRSLYEQYF. The CDR3 region has the DNA TGTGCCAGCAGCCAAGTCGTCAGGTCCTTGTACGAGCAGTACTTC.

The gene calls are TRBV7-2 and TRBJ2-1; 13 nucleotides align to TRBD2. The CDR3 has 13 residues. V lost 3 bases and J lost 15; bases outside the gene matches: 5. Germline CDR1 and CDR2: SGHTA and FQGNSA. The CDR3 DNA follows: TGTGCCAGCAGCTTGGGACTAGCGGGACCAACGTTCTTC. As protein: CASSLGLAGPTFF. Supplemented by reference TRBV7-2 and TRBJ2-1, the full variable domain reads GAGVSQSPSNKVTEKGKDVELRCDPISGHTALYWYRQSLGQGLEFLIYFQGNSAPDKSGLPSDRFSAERTGGSVSTLTIQRTQQEDSAVYLCASSLGLAGPTFFGPGTRLTVL.

J is TRBJ2-5 and V is TRBV7-9, with D possibly TRBD2 on 7 matching bases. Looked up from germline, CDR1 is SEHNR and CDR2 is FQNEAQ (reference sequence). The V end was cut by 2 bases, the J end by 2 bases, with 21 bases between. This CDR3 region has 18 residues. The CDR3: CASSLFPGGGVGQETQYF. In nucleotides, the CDR3 is TGTGCCAGCAGCTTATTTCCGGGGGGCGGGGTAGGACAAGAGACCCAGTACTTC. Variable domain in full (rest from reference TRBV7-9 and TRBJ2-5): DTGVSQNPRHKITKRGQNVTFRCDPISEHNRLYWYRQTLGQGPEFLTYFQNEAQLEKSRLLSDRFSAERPKGSFSTLEIQRTEQGDSAMYLCASSLFPGGGVGQETQYFGPGTRLLVL.

The chain's CDR3 is CASSLWGGPRQETQYF. CDR3 coding DNA: TGTGCCAGCAGTTTATGGGGGGGACCGCGGCAAGAGACCCAGTACTTC. The genes are TRBV28 and TRBJ2-5; maybe TRBD2 (6 bases). Trimming removed 0 bases at V and 2 bases at J, with 13 bases between. The germline V gene has CDR1 MDHEN and CDR2 SYDVKM. The CDR3 runs 16 residues.

This rearrangement joins TRBV5-4 to TRBJ2-1; 9 bases line up with TRBD1. Germline V gene sequence: CDR1 SGHNT, CDR2 YYREEE (reference sequence). Losses at the gene ends were 4 bases for V and 6 bases for J; bases not matched to a gene: 8. The CDR3 consists of 15 residues. The CDR3 DNA sequence: TGTGCCAGCAGCGAGGGGACAGGGAAAGGCAATGAGCAGTTCTTC. Its protein is CASSEGTGKGNEQFF. Complete variable domain (other parts from reference TRBV5-4 and TRBJ2-1): ETGVTQSPTHLIKTRGQQVTLRCSSQSGHNTVSWYQQALGQGPQFIFQYYREEENGRGNFPPRFSGLQFPNYSSELNVNALELDDSALYLCASSEGTGKGNEQFFGPGTRLTVL.

The chain links TRBV19 to TRBJ2-1; possible D gene TRBD1, 6 bases. CDR3 length: 14 residues. Germline V gene lookup returns CDR1 LNHDA and CDR2 SQIVND (reference sequence). V shed 3 bases and J shed 3 bases, with 9 bases lying between them. The CDR3 sequence: CASSMRQDYNEQFF. The DNA of the CDR3 is TGTGCCAGTAGTATGCGACAGGACTACAATGAGCAGTTCTTC.

This clone has only one observation. V gene TRBV4-3 combines with J gene TRBJ1-6; 11 nucleotides align to TRBD1. The CDR3 sequence is 15 residues long. From germline, CDR1 is LGHNA and CDR2 YSLEER. The V gene end was trimmed by 2 bases and the J gene end by 9 bases; junction bases not matched to a gene: 3. CDR3 sequence (DNA): TGCGCCAGCAGCCAAAGGACAGGGGGCCGTTCACCCCTCCACTTT. Translated, it gives CASSQRTGGRSPLHF.

The V call is TRBV11-2, the J call TRBJ1-1; no clear D. The CDR3 runs 15 residues. CDR1 and CDR2 from the germline V gene are SGHAT and FQNNGV. Between the trimmed V and J ends, which lost 0 bases and 0 bases, there was a span of 8 bases. CDR3 sequence reads: CASSLEMALNTEAFF. CDR3 nucleotides: TGTGCCAGCAGCTTAGAAATGGCCCTGAACACTGAAGCTTTCTTT. The full variable domain, in which reference TRBV11-2 and TRBJ1-1 provide the parts outside the CDR3, is EAGVAQSPRYKIIEKRQSVAFWCNPISGHATLYWYQQILGQGPKLLIQFQNNGVVDDSQLPKDRFSAERLKGVDSTLKIQPAKLEDSAVYLCASSLEMALNTEAFFGQGTRLTVV.

The chain uses TRBV2 and TRBJ1-2; D unclear. The CDR3 is made up of 12 amino acids. The germline V gene encodes CDR1 SNHLY and CDR2 FYNNEI. The V and J ends lost 3 bases and 2 bases respectively, with 4 bases between them. The CDR3 bases are TGTGCCAGCAGTGAGGAGAACTATGGCTACACCTTC. As protein: CASSEENYGYTF.

This chain links TRBV30 with TRBJ1-1; D unresolved. The V gene's germline CDR1 is GTSNPN and CDR2 SVGIG (reference sequence). The CDR3 runs to 12 residues. The V and J ends lost 5 bases and 6 bases respectively, with 13 bases between them. CDR3 sequence (DNA): TGTGCCTGGGCACAGATGGCGTCTGAAGCTTTCTTT. Encoded protein: CAWAQMASEAFF.

This chain joins TRBV7-2 and TRBJ2-1, with D maybe TRBD1 (6 bases). Germline V gene data show CDR1 as SGHTA and CDR2 as FQGNSA. CDR3 length: 16 amino acids. Trimming removed 5 bases from V and 3 bases from J, with 17 bases in between. CDR3 bases: TGTGCCAGCAGCCCCCGACAGGCCTCCTACTACAATGAGCAGTTCTTC. Its protein is CASSPRQASYYNEQFF.